The present T cell receptor (beta chain) was sequenced within a study of T cells in Graves' hyperthyroidism and ophthalmopathy. From RNA transcripts, TCR beta CDR3 regions were amplified. A first-round RT-PCR of the TCR CDR3 used the HTBI primer set. TCRdb reprocessed the multiplex PCR reads with MiXCR, giving one entry per CDR3 protein. The table records hundreds of thousands of distinct CDR3 sequences, approximately 13% of them present only once. This clonotype has ten or more counts. The CDR3 spans 16 residues. Germline-derived CDR1 and CDR2 are SGHRS and YFSETQ. V shed 0 bases and J shed 4 bases, with 13 bases lying between them. Clinical symptoms, serum thyroxine, TRAb, thyroid ultrasound and orbital computed tomography informed diagnoses.

The V and J genes are TRBV5-1 and TRBJ2-2, with D maybe TRBD2 (6 bases). Sample: blood. The clonotype comes from a woman aged 18-29 years with Graves' hyperthyroidism. DNA for the CDR3: TGCGCCAGCAGCTTGGTCACGGGAGTGTCCACCGGGGAGCTGTTTTTT. Translation: CASSLVTGVSTGELFF.